This TCR beta chain was identified in a study of T-cell memory formation after mild COVID-19. Study-level points and caveats: Those CD4+ clones that contracted were mainly in CM and EM (CD8+ ones in EMRA).

There are 13 residues in the CDR3. Trimming removed 5 bases from V and 2 bases from J, with 6 bases in between. Germline CDR1 reads SEHNR; CDR2 reads FQNEAQ (reference sequence). From 5'RACE with constant-segment primers came TCR alpha and TCR beta cDNA libraries that carried sample barcodes and UMIs. Each CDR3 protein gets one entry after TCRdb re-called the 5' RACE reads with MiXCR. The sample lists around 250,000 distinct CDR3 sequences; 16% were seen once. Of note for this clonotype: What it recognizes is unknown.

The TCR sequence derives from a man aged 18 to 29 who had mild COVID-19 (a few samples of this study predate the infection). Cell type and time point are not known. The specimen was PBMCs or a T cell subset sorted from them (not recorded which). The chain joins TRBV7-9 to TRBJ1-4; D is uncertain. The CDR3 DNA follows: TGTGCCAGCAGCCAATCGACTAATGAAAAACTGTTTTTT. It encodes CASSQSTNEKLFF.